This T cell receptor (beta chain) was sequenced during a study of post-analysis software for immune sequencing data. General study results and limits: When patients were compared with controls, about five TRBV segments were more frequent, TRBV5-6, TRBV5-1 and TRBV20-1 among them. Same-batch samples co-clustered strongly by F measure. Significantly lower normalized Chao1 diversity was seen in multiple sclerosis patients than in controls.

Of note for this clonotype: Antigen specificity is unknown.

Deletions cut 6 bases from V and 2 bases from J, with 11 bases between. The CDR3 extends over 14 amino acids. The library was made from cDNA and included unique molecular identifiers. The T cell input of roughly 0.95 to 11 million gave roughly 0.5 million cDNA molecules. Via MiXCR, TCRdb re-called the PCR reads, giving one row per CDR3 protein. The table records 450,000 to 700,000 distinct CDR3 sequences, 44% of them present only once. This sequence joins TRBV12-3 or TRBV12-4 and TRBJ1-5; D is unresolved. Sequenced input: blood. This TCR came from a girl between 10 and 17 years old with multiple sclerosis. CDR3 sequence (DNA): TGTGCCAGCAGCCCTGACGGAGGCAATCAGCCCCAGCATTTT. Translating it yields CASSPDGGNQPQHF.